This TCR beta chain was identified in a study of T cells in Graves' hyperthyroidism and ophthalmopathy. The CDR3 consists of 15 residues. Germline CDR1 SGHTA, CDR2 FQGNSA. With 0 bases removed from V and 1 base from J, the gap between germline ends came to 9 bases. This clonotype was picked up many times. Criteria for exclusion of patients were uncontrolled infection, other autoimmune disease, pregnancy or lactation. TCR beta CDR3 sequences were amplified from RNA transcripts. The TCR CDR3 was amplified in a first-round RT-PCR using the HTBI primer set. TCRdb independently ran MiXCR on the multiplex PCR reads; one entry per CDR3 protein. The sample has about 500,000 distinct CDR3 sequences; around 15% are singletons.

This receptor was identified in a woman in her twenties or thirties with Graves' ophthalmopathy. The sample taken for sequencing was blood. The rearrangement links TRBV7-2 to TRBJ2-5; D remains ambiguous. The CDR3 sequence is CASSLAARRQETQYF. The CDR3 nucleotides read TGTGCCAGCAGCTTAGCAGCCAGGCGCCAAGAGACCCAGTACTTC.